The entry that follows covers one TCR beta chain sequence. Antigen unknown. One junction end disagrees with the germline gene, perhaps due to a read error. The germline V gene encodes CDR1 SSHAT and CDR2 FNYEAQ (reference sequence). CDR3 length: 16 amino acids. Measured with immunoSEQ multiplex PCR; TCRdb has only the in-frame clones, and not every one. The repertoire consists of some 130,000 clones, with 70% to 90% occurring once and the leading ten covering roughly 8.9%. These data come from a study of T cell responses to AZD1222 COVID-19 vaccine. Points from the study as a whole: The CD4 TCRs associated with vaccination extended across spike and predominated at 160-218 and 743-854. Variant regions that are unmutated are reportedly the target of nearly half of spike-specific TCRs.

The sequence was collected from an adult who received the AZD1222 COVID-19 vaccine. V gene TRBV7-7 combines with J gene TRBJ2-5; 10 nucleotides match TRBD2. This sample comprised peripheral blood, obtained 28 days after the second AZD1222 dose. CDR3 in DNA: TGTGCTAGCAGCCTGGGGTTAGCGGGGGGCCAAGAGACCCAGTACTTC. Translated: CASSLGLAGGQETQYF.